The next 23 T cell receptor beta chains were all read from a single sample in a study of OX40 agonist ivuxolimab in advanced cancers. The receptor library was made with the immunoSEQ multiplex PCR assay. TCRdb limited this immuneACCESS table to in-frame rearrangements with V and J called. A share of clones is missing; checked studies link under half to unresolved V genes, and the rest is unexplained. This sample holds almost 70,000 clones; roughly 90% were observed only once. About 10% of the sample rests with the top ten. The sample here was CD4+ or CD8+ T cells sorted from blood, taken in a trial of the OX40 agonist ivuxolimab. Every receptor here comes from an adult with an advanced solid tumor such as melanoma, head and neck, liver or kidney cancer.

The V and J genes are TRBV11-3 and TRBJ2-1, with unresolved D. There are 13 residues in the CDR3. Germline CDR1 and CDR2: SGHNT and YENEEA. V lost 5 bases and J lost 0, with 5 bases in between. For the CDR3, the DNA is TGTGCCAGCAGCCGAAGCTCCTACAATGAGCAGTTCTTC. Its protein is CASSRSSYNEQFF.

The chain employs TRBV28 and TRBJ2-2; perhaps TRBD2 as D (6 bases). CDR1 and CDR2 from the germline V gene are MDHEN and SYDVKM. Trimming stripped 6 bases from V and 2 bases from J, with 16 bases between. The CDR3 is 16 residues long. As DNA, the CDR3 is TGTGCCAGCAGCTCCCGGAGGGCCCCAAACACCGGGGAGCTGTTTTTT. It specifies CASSSRRAPNTGELFF. The variable domain in full, with the rest retrieved from reference TRBV28 and TRBJ2-2, is DVKVTQSSRYLVKRTGEKVFLECVQDMDHENMFWYRQDPGLGLRLIYFSYDVKMKEKGDIPEGYSVSREKKERFSLILESASTNQTSMYLCASSSRRAPNTGELFFGEGSRLTVL.

The chain employs TRBV27 and TRBJ2-7, with D possibly being TRBD1 or TRBD2 (5 bases each). The CDR3 covers 14 residues. Trimming shortened V by 6 bases and J by 5 bases, and 17 bases separated the two germline ends. Per the germline V gene, CDR1 is MNHEY and CDR2 is SMNVEV (reference sequence). For the CDR3, the DNA is TGTGCCAGCAGAACTAGACAGCCTTGGGACGAGCAGTACTTC. Its translation: CASRTRQPWDEQYF.

In the case of this clone: This sample includes further DNA sequences coding for the same CDR3. V is TRBV28 and J is TRBJ2-5; the D is unclear. Germline CDR1 and CDR2: MDHEN and SYDVKM. The V end lost 6 bases, the J end lost 5 bases, and 7 bases lay between the germline ends. This CDR3 comprises 11 residues. CDR3 sequence (DNA): TGTGCCAGCAGCCTCCGGGAGACCCAGTACTTC. As protein: CASSLRETQYF.

This chain connects TRBV6-1 to TRBJ2-5, with a tentative D call TRBD2 (6 bases). The V end was cut by 7 bases, the J end by 5 bases, with 20 bases between. CDR1 is MNHNS, CDR2 SASEGT, per germline. This CDR3 spans 15 amino acids. DNA of the CDR3: TGTGCCAGCACCGAAGGTGGGACTCTCACGGAGACCCAGTACTTC. Translation: CASTEGGTLTETQYF.

The chain carries TRBV29-1 and TRBJ1-3; D is unresolved. Looked up from germline, CDR1 is SQVTM and CDR2 is ANQGSEA. V was cut by 6 bases and J by 1 base, with 19 bases left in between. The CDR3 runs to 16 residues. This chain's CDR3 is CSVGKPLEGSGNTIYF. The DNA for the CDR3 is TGCAGCGTAGGAAAACCCCTAGAAGGGTCTGGAAACACCATATATTTT. Based on the CDR3 plus reference TRBV29-1 and TRBJ1-3, the full variable domain is SAVISQKPSRDICQRGTSLTIQCQVDSQVTMMFWYRQQPGQSLTLIATANQGSEATYESGFVIDKFPISRPNLTFSTLTVSNMSPEDSSIYLCSVGKPLEGSGNTIYFGEGSWLTVV.

In this sample, this clone turned up once. Here the CDR3 DNA reads TGTGCCAGCAGTTTAGGGTGGCCCACAGATACGCAGTATTTT. Encoded protein: CASSLGWPTDTQYF. The chain couples TRBV27 to TRBJ2-3, with no clear D. Germline CDR1 is MNHEY and CDR2 is SMNVEV (reference sequence). This CDR3 spans 14 amino acids. Trimming pared 2 bases from V and 2 bases from J, leaving 8 bases between.

The chain employs TRBV28 and TRBJ2-7, with 11 positions matching TRBD2. With V trimmed by 7 bases and J by 2 bases, 4 bases remained unmatched. CDR1 is MDHEN, CDR2 SYDVKM, per germline. The CDR3 spans 14 residues. CDR3 DNA: TGTGCCAGCATTAGCGGGAGGGTCACCTACGAGCAGTACTTC. Encoded protein: CASISGRVTYEQYF.

This clone was observed a single time. The rearrangement uses TRBV15 and TRBJ1-1, with D possibly being TRBD1 (6 bases). From germline, CDR1 is LNHNV and CDR2 YYDKDF (reference sequence). The V and J ends lost 1 base and 1 base respectively, with 19 bases between them. The CDR3 spans 18 residues. CDR3 DNA: TGTGCCACCAGCAGAGCCAAGGGGGGAACAGGAACGAACACTGAAGCTTTCTTT. Translating it yields CATSRAKGGTGTNTEAFF. Full variable domain (outside the CDR3, taken from reference TRBV15 and TRBJ1-1): DAMVIQNPRYQVTQFGKPVTLSCSQTLNHNVMYWYQQKSSQAPKLLFHYYDKDFNNEADTPDNFQSRRPNTSFCFLDIRSPGLGDTAMYLCATSRAKGGTGTNTEAFFGQGTRLTVV.

The chain couples TRBV28 to TRBJ2-7, with 7 bases lining up with TRBD1. The junction had 10 bases not matched to a gene; V was cut back by 3 bases and J by 2 bases. Germline V gives CDR1 MDHEN, CDR2 SYDVKM. The CDR3 is made up of 16 amino acids. DNA for the CDR3: TGTGCCAGCAGTTTTGGGACAGCTCCCCTCACCTACGAGCAGTACTTC. This sequence encodes CASSFGTAPLTYEQYF.

The chain has TRBV6-1 and TRBJ1-1, with D possibly matching TRBD1 (6 bases). This CDR3 comprises 14 residues. V shed 6 bases and J shed 1 base, with 12 bases lying between them. Germline CDR1 is MNHNS and CDR2 is SASEGT. The CDR3 spells CASRGDIRNTEAFF. The CDR3 DNA is TGTGCCAGCAGGGGGGACATCCGGAACACTGAAGCTTTCTTT.

The chain combines TRBV30 with TRBJ1-6, with 9 bases fitting TRBD1. The CDR3 contains 13 residues. Germline lookup yields CDR1 GTSNPN and CDR2 SVGIG (reference sequence). After removal of 5 bases from V and 6 bases from J, the junction contained 2 bases not matched to a gene. Here the CDR3 reads CAWVDRGNSPLHF. The CDR3 region has the DNA TGTGCCTGGGTGGACAGGGGTAATTCACCCCTCCACTTT.

The chain is built from TRBV7-3 and TRBJ2-3, with D possibly being TRBD1 (6 bases). This CDR3 is built from 13 residues. Germline-derived CDR1 and CDR2 are SGHTA and FQGTGA. Deletions cut 4 bases from V and 9 bases from J, with 14 bases between. CDR3 sequence reads: CASSYTGIQTQYF. DNA for the CDR3: TGTGCCAGCAGCTACACAGGGATCCAGACGCAGTATTTT.

The chain is built from TRBV19 and TRBJ2-3; TRBD2 is a possible D gene (6 bases). Trimming removed 6 bases at V and 2 bases at J, with 6 bases between. This CDR3 is built from 12 residues. Per germline, CDR1 LNHDA and CDR2 SQIVND (reference sequence). The CDR3 DNA sequence: TGTGCCAGTAGGGACTACACAGATACGCAGTATTTT. Protein sequence: CASRDYTDTQYF.

The chain carries TRBV11-1 and TRBJ2-2, with unresolved D. The V gene lost 2 bases and the J gene lost 4 bases, with 11 bases spanning the gap. Germline loops: CDR1 SGHAT, CDR2 FQDESV (reference sequence). The CDR3 has 15 residues. DNA of the CDR3: TGTGCCAGCAGCTTAATTGCGGCGAGCACCGGGGAGCTGTTTTTT. Its protein is CASSLIAASTGELFF.

The chain is built from TRBV6-1 and TRBJ1-4; 8 nucleotides align to TRBD1. V lost 8 bases, J lost 8 bases, and 10 bases stayed unmatched. This CDR3 comprises 14 residues. The V gene's germline CDR1 is MNHNS and CDR2 SASEGT. In DNA form, the CDR3 reads TGTGCCAGCCAAAAGGACAGGGTGGGAGAAAAACTGTTTTTT. Translated: CASQKDRVGEKLFF.

The V gene is TRBV18, the J gene TRBJ1-1; tentative D call: TRBD1 (5 bases). Trimming left V 0 bases short and J 0 bases short, with 11 bases between. CDR1 and CDR2 from the germline V gene are KGHSH and LQKENI. The CDR3 covers 16 residues. The DNA for the CDR3 is TGTGCCAGCTCACCACCGGGGCTAGGTATGAACACTGAAGCTTTCTTT. Its translation: CASSPPGLGMNTEAFF.

This chain joins TRBV2 and TRBJ2-7, with D perhaps assigned TRBD1 or TRBD2 (6 bases each). Trimming took off 3 bases at V and 3 bases at J, with 12 bases between the two ends. Germline V CDR1 and CDR2: SNHLY, FYNNEI. CDR3 length equals 14 residues. The CDR3 sequence: CASSDVGGLYEQYF. The CDR3 nucleotides are TGTGCCAGCAGTGATGTCGGGGGCCTCTACGAGCAGTACTTC. Full variable domain (missing parts from reference TRBV2 and TRBJ2-7): EPEVTQTPSHQVTQMGQEVILRCVPISNHLYFYWYRQILGQKVEFLVSFYNNEISEKSEIFDDQFSVERPDGSNFTLKIRSTKLEDSAMYFCASSDVGGLYEQYFGPGTRLTVT.

The chain links TRBV21-1 to TRBJ2-7; TRBD2, as called in the table, went unchecked against the DNA. TRBV21-1 is annotated as a pseudogene. The CDR3 spans 14 residues. This chain's CDR3 is CASSKVWGLYEQYF. The CDR3 DNA reads as TGTGCCAGCAGCAAAGTTTGGGGACTCTACGAGCAGTACTTC.

The chain is built from TRBV7-8 and TRBJ1-4; a possible D gene is TRBD1 (5 bases). Germline V gives CDR1 SGHVS, CDR2 FQNEAQ. The CDR3 consists of 13 residues. Trimming left V 4 bases short and J 2 bases short, with 5 bases between. The CDR3 coding sequence is TGTGCCAGCAGCTGGGGGACTAATGAAAAACTGTTTTTT. It yields the protein CASSWGTNEKLFF.

V usage is TRBV5-1 and J usage is TRBJ2-7, with 10 bases that match TRBD1. The CDR3 sequence is 14 residues long. The germline V gene encodes CDR1 SGHRS and CDR2 YFSETQ. Trimming removed 5 bases from V and 3 bases from J; junction bases left unmatched: 5. DNA of the CDR3: TGCGCCAGCAGGTGGGGACAGGGGATCTACGAGCAGTACTTC. This sequence encodes CASRWGQGIYEQYF.

The DNA for the CDR3 is TGTGCCAGCAAATTAGCGGGGTACCTCTCCGAGCAGTACTTC. Translating gives CASKLAGYLSEQYF. The genes are TRBV7-3 and TRBJ2-7; TRBD2 matches 8 bases. V dropped 7 bases and J dropped 6; count of bases not matched to a gene: 11. The CDR3 is 14 amino acids. Looked up from germline, CDR1 is SGHTA and CDR2 is FQGTGA.

J is TRBJ1-1 and V is TRBV6-1; D perhaps matches TRBD1 (5 bases). The CDR3 sequence is 13 residues long. V lost 6 bases to trimming and J lost 1 base, with 9 bases between them. Germline CDR1 reads MNHNS; CDR2 reads SASEGT. CDR3 amino acids: CASRYTGNTEAFF. Written as DNA, the CDR3 is TGTGCCAGCAGGTACACAGGGAACACTGAAGCTTTCTTT.